Below, 15 T cell receptor beta chains from the same sample are listed, as sequenced in a study of blood T cell repertoires in COVID-19. Profiled with immunoSEQ multiplex PCR; TCRdb holds only in-frame clones, not every one. The table includes about 270,000 clones, 86% detected once. The sequenced sample was peripheral blood. Receptors originate from an elderly woman with COVID-19, enrolled during active disease.

The V gene is TRBV10-3, the J gene TRBJ1-2, with 7 positions matching TRBD1. The V segment lost 10 bases and the J segment 3 bases; nucleotides outside the gene matches: 2. Germline CDR1 is ENHRY and CDR2 is SYGVKD. CDR3 length: 11 amino acids. CDR3 sequence: CATGTDYGYTF. Here the CDR3 DNA reads TGTGCCACTGGGACAGACTATGGCTACACCTTC.

V usage is TRBV6-5 and J usage is TRBJ1-2, with D possibly matching TRBD1 (5 bases). The CDR3 runs to 14 residues. V was trimmed by 8 bases and J by 2 bases, leaving 15 bases between them. Per the germline V gene, CDR1 is MNHEY and CDR2 is SVGAGI. CDR3 region: CASAPAQGNYGYTF. The CDR3 DNA reads TGTGCCAGCGCACCGGCCCAGGGAAACTATGGCTACACCTTC.

The chain uses TRBV5-1 and TRBJ1-4; D might be TRBD1 (6 bases). Germline CDR1 reads SGHRS; CDR2 reads YFSETQ. The CDR3 is 14 amino acids. V dropped 4 bases and J dropped 8 bases, with 15 bases sitting between them. Written as DNA, the CDR3 is TGCGCCAGCAGCCAACAGGGACTAGGAGAAAAACTGTTTTTT. Its translation is CASSQQGLGEKLFF.

The chain employs TRBV7-9 and TRBJ2-3; 11 bases align to TRBD2. V lost 1 base, J lost 5 bases, and 14 bases stayed unmatched. CDR1 and CDR2 (germline): SEHNR, FQNEAQ (reference sequence). The CDR3 is 19 residues long. The CDR3 DNA sequence: TGTGCCAGCAGCTTAGGTCCACTAGCGGGGGCCCGGGGGGTAGATACGCAGTATTTT. This codes for CASSLGPLAGARGVDTQYF.

The V call is TRBV5-1, the J call TRBJ2-2; a weak D match, TRBD2 (6 bases). The V end lost 0 bases, the J end lost 7 bases, and 13 bases lay between the germline ends. Germline CDR1 is SGHRS and CDR2 is YFSETQ. The CDR3 contains 15 residues. The CDR3 coding sequence is TGCGCCAGCAGCTTGGCCGGAGGGGCTGGCGGGGAGCTGTTTTTT. It translates to CASSLAGGAGGELFF.

The V call is TRBV18, the J call TRBJ1-2; no firm D call. CDR1 and CDR2 from the germline V gene are KGHSH and LQKENI. The CDR3 is 14 amino acids. V lost 0 bases and J lost 1, with 6 bases in between. Written as DNA, the CDR3 is TGTGCCAGCTCACCACCGGGAGTTAACTATGGCTACACCTTC. Translating gives CASSPPGVNYGYTF.

This chain links TRBV3-1 (or the pseudogene TRBV3-2) with TRBJ1-1, with 7 bases fitting TRBD1. The V and J ends lost 5 bases and 4 bases, in that order; junction bases with no gene match: 7. The CDR3 loop spans 14 amino acids. Germline V gene sequence: CDR1 LGHDT, CDR2 YNNKEL (reference sequence). The CDR3 region has the DNA TGTGCCAGCAGCGGAACAGGGGAGGCCACTGAAGCTTTCTTT. This codes for CASSGTGEATEAFF.

The V call is TRBV13, the J call TRBJ1-2; the D is unclear. This CDR3 is built from 14 residues. V was clipped by 3 bases and J by 1 base, with 9 bases between them. Per germline, CDR1 PRHDT and CDR2 FYEKMQ (reference sequence). CDR3 loop: CASSFGASNYGYTF. The CDR3 DNA is TGTGCCAGCAGCTTCGGAGCCAGTAACTATGGCTACACCTTC. The entire variable domain, with the rest obtained from reference TRBV13 and TRBJ1-2, is as follows: AAGVIQSPRHLIKEKRETATLKCYPIPRHDTVYWYQQGPGQDPQFLISFYEKMQSDKGSIPDRFSAQQFSDYHSELNMSSLELGDSALYFCASSFGASNYGYTFGSGTRLTVV.

The CDR3 DNA is TGTGCCAGTAGTCCGACTAGATCCCGATTCTACGAGCAGTACGTC. Protein: CASSPTRSRFYEQYV. The chain combines TRBV19 with TRBJ2-7, with TRBD2 as a possible D gene (6 bases). This CDR3 spans 15 amino acids. With 5 bases removed from V and 3 bases from J, the gap between germline ends came to 17 bases. From germline, CDR1 is LNHDA and CDR2 SQIVND (reference sequence).

The rearrangement links TRBV3-1 (or the pseudogene TRBV3-2) to TRBJ1-2; 7 bases fit TRBD1. Germline V gene data show CDR1 as LGHDT and CDR2 as YNNKEL (reference sequence). Trimming cost V 3 bases and J 5 bases; bases outside gene matches: 9. The CDR3 totals 15 residues. DNA of the CDR3: TGTGCCAGCAGCCATACTCGGGACAGCCCATATGGCTACACCTTC. This gives the protein CASSHTRDSPYGYTF.

V is TRBV28 and J is TRBJ1-2; 9 bases align to TRBD1. CDR1 is MDHEN and CDR2 is SYDVKM in the germline V gene. V lost 10 bases, J lost 2 bases, and 11 bases stayed unmatched. The CDR3 extends over 15 amino acids. The CDR3: CAIDAPGQGNYGYTF. CDR3 in DNA: TGTGCCATCGACGCGCCGGGACAGGGAAACTATGGCTACACCTTC.

V usage is TRBV7-2 and J usage is TRBJ1-1, with D perhaps matching TRBD1 (6 bases). The CDR3 contains 14 residues. Looked up from germline, CDR1 is SGHTA and CDR2 is FQGNSA. V lost 3 bases to trimming and J lost 1 base, with 9 bases between them. This CDR3 reads CASSFQGGNTEAFF. The CDR3 DNA follows: TGTGCCAGCAGCTTTCAAGGGGGGAACACTGAAGCTTTCTTT.

The chain combines TRBV19 with TRBJ2-6, with TRBD1 matching over 7 bases. The germline CDR1 and CDR2 sequences are LNHDA and SQIVND (reference sequence). V dropped 7 bases and J dropped 2; count of bases not matched to a gene: 2. This CDR3 region has 14 residues. CDR3 region: CASKGGPGANVLTF. CDR3 DNA sequence: TGTGCCAGTAAAGGGGGCCCTGGGGCCAACGTCCTGACTTTC.

As for this clone: This same CDR3 is encoded by further DNA sequences in the sample. J is TRBJ1-2 and V is TRBV5-1; 7 bases are a match to TRBD1. Germline trimming cut 2 bases from V and 8 bases from J; bases unmatched to any gene: 3. CDR1 is SGHRS, CDR2 YFSETQ, per germline. This CDR3 is 12 amino acids long. The CDR3 region is CASSFDRDGYTF. The CDR3, as DNA: TGCGCCAGCAGCTTCGACAGGGACGGCTACACCTTC.

This clone was observed a few times. The chain joins TRBV2 to TRBJ1-1; 7 nucleotides agree with TRBD1. CDR1 is SNHLY and CDR2 is FYNNEI in the germline V gene. Trimming at V came to 3 bases and at J to 3 bases, leaving 1 base not matched to a gene. The CDR3 runs 13 residues. The CDR3 loop reads CASSDRGDTEAFF. DNA of the CDR3: TGTGCCAGCAGTGACAGGGGGGACACTGAAGCTTTCTTT.